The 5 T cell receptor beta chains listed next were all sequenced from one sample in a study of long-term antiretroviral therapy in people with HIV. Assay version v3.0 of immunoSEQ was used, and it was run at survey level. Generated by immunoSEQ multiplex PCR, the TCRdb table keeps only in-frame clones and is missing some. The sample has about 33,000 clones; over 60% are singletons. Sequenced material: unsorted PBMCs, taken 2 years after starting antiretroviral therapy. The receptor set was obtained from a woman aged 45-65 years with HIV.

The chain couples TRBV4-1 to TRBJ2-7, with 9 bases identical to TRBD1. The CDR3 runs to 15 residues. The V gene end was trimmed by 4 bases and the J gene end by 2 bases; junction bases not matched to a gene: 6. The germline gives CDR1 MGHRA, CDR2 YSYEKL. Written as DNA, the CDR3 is TGCGCCAGCAGCCTCCGGGACAGGGATCCCTACGAGCAGTACGTC. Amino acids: CASSLRDRDPYEQYV.

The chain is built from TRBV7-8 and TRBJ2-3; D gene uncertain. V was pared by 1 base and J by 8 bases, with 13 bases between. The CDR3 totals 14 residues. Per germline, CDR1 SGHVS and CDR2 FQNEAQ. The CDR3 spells CASSLEEAATTQYF. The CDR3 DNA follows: TGTGCCAGCAGCTTAGAAGAGGCGGCCACTACGCAGTATTTT.

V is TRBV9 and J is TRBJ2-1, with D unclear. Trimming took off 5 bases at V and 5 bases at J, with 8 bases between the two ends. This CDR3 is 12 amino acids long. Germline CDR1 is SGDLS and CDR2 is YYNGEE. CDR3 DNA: TGTGCCAGCAGTCACACAGACAATGAGCAGTTCTTC. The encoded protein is CASSHTDNEQFF. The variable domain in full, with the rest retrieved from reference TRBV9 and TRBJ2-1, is DSGVTQTPKHLITATGQRVTLRCSPRSGDLSVYWYQQSLDQGLQFLIQYYNGEERAKGNILERFSAQQFPDLHSELNLSSLELGDSALYFCASSHTDNEQFFGPGTRLTVL.

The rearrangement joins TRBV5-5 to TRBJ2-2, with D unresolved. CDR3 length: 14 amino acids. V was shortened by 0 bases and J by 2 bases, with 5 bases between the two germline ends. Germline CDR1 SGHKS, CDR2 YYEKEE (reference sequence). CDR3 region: CASSLVPNTGELFF. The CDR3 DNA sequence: TGTGCCAGCAGCTTGGTCCCCAACACCGGGGAGCTGTTTTTT.

For the CDR3, the DNA is TGTGCCTGGAGTGTCGAGTTCGGACAGCTCGAAAAACTGTTTTTT. It encodes CAWSVEFGQLEKLFF. J is TRBJ1-4 and V is TRBV30; D is perhaps TRBD1 (6 bases). The CDR3 is 15 residues long. V lost 0 bases and J lost 8, with 16 bases in between. Germline CDR1 and CDR2: GTSNPN and SVGIG (reference sequence).